These 3 T cell receptor beta chains were all obtained from the same sample, sequenced in a study of OX40 agonist ivuxolimab in advanced cancers. TCRdb's copy holds only in-frame clones and misses some; the assay was immunoSEQ multiplex PCR. Of 45,000 to 60,000 clones detected, around nine tenths appear once; the ten largest clones hold about 8%. The input for sequencing was CD4+ or CD8+ T cells sorted from blood, taken in a trial of the OX40 agonist ivuxolimab. These receptors were taken from an adult with an advanced solid tumor such as melanoma, head and neck, liver or kidney cancer.

The gene calls are TRBV11-2 and TRBJ2-7, with a weak D call TRBD2 (8 bases). The CDR3 sequence is 18 residues long. Germline-derived CDR1 and CDR2 are SGHAT and FQNNGV. Trimming removed 5 bases at V and 0 bases at J, with 23 bases between. CDR3 bases: TGTGCCAGCAGCCGTACAGGGGCCAGCGGGGGTGACTCCTACGAGCAGTACTTC. Encoded protein: CASSRTGASGGDSYEQYF.

V usage is TRBV6-5 and J usage is TRBJ1-5; D gene uncertain. With 6 bases removed from V and 3 bases from J, the gap between germline ends came to 6 bases. The germline gives CDR1 MNHEY, CDR2 SVGAGI. This CDR3 is 12 amino acids long. For the CDR3, the DNA is TGTGCCAGCAGGCAACCCAATCAGCCCCAGCATTTT. This encodes CASRQPNQPQHF.

Concerning this clone itself: Other DNA variants within this sample encode the same CDR3. The chain couples TRBV6-1 to TRBJ2-7; D is perhaps TRBD1 (5 bases). This CDR3 comprises 14 residues. Germline CDR1 and CDR2: MNHNS and SASEGT. With 3 bases removed from V and 3 bases from J, the gap between germline ends came to 12 bases. CDR3 sequence (DNA): TGTGCCAGCAGTGAGGTCAGACAGTTCTACGAGCAGTACTTC. Translating gives CASSEVRQFYEQYF.